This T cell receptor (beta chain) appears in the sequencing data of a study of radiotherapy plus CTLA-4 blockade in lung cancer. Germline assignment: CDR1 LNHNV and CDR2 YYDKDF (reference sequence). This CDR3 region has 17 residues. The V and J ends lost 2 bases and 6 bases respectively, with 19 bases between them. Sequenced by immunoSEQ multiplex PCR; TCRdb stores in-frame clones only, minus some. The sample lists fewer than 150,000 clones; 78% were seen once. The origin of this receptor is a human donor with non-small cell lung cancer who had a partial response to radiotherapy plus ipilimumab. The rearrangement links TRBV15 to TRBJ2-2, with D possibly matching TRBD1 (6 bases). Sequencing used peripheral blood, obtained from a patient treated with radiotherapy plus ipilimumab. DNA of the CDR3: TGTGCCACCAGCAGACCCGGGAACAGGGAAAGGGCCGGGGAGCTGTTTTTT. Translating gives CATSRPGNRERAGELFF.